These T cell receptor beta chains were read from a single sample in a study of T cells in Graves' hyperthyroidism and ophthalmopathy. TCRdb processed the multiplex PCR reads anew with MiXCR; each CDR3 protein has one entry. The profile shows some 760,000 distinct CDR3 sequences, roughly 15% of them singletons. The sequenced sample was blood. The receptors shown here come from a woman aged 18-29 years with Graves' hyperthyroidism. CDR3s include the opening cysteine and the closing phenylalanine or tryptophan. The D gene is left open where the match is weak. Expanded clones are given a class, and other clones once, few, many or no size at all.

cdr3_aa: CATSRDRGTGSRGGYTF; cdr3_nt: TGTGCCACCAGCAGAGATAGAGGGACAGGGTCTCGTGGAGGCTACACCTTC; clone_size: many; v_call: TRBV15; j_call: TRBJ1-2; d_call: TRBD1
cdr3_aa: CASSPPTHNEQFF; cdr3_nt: TGTGCCAGCAGCCCTCCTACCCACAATGAGCAGTTCTTC; clone_size: many; v_call: TRBV7-2; j_call: TRBJ2-1; d_call: -
cdr3_aa: CASSRRGLSSYNEQFF; cdr3_nt: TGTGCCAGCAGCCGACGGGGGCTGAGCTCCTACAATGAGCAGTTCTTC; clone_size: many; v_call: TRBV13; j_call: TRBJ2-1; d_call: -
cdr3_aa: CSAPMRVMGHSYEQYF; cdr3_nt: TGCAGTGCTCCCATGAGGGTTATGGGACACTCCTACGAGCAGTACTTC; clone_size: many; v_call: TRBV20-1; j_call: TRBJ2-7; d_call: -
cdr3_aa: CASSPGTGSQYF; cdr3_nt: TGTGCCAGCAGTCCCGGGACAGGCTCGCAGTATTTT; clone_size: many; v_call: TRBV2; j_call: TRBJ2-3; d_call: TRBD1
cdr3_aa: CSAPNPSSYNEQFF; cdr3_nt: TGCAGTGCCCCGAACCCCAGCTCCTACAATGAGCAGTTCTTC; clone_size: many; v_call: TRBV20-1; j_call: TRBJ2-1; d_call: -
cdr3_aa: CASSPRGQGGNQPQHF; cdr3_nt: TGTGCCAGCAGTCCCCGGGGACAGGGGGGCAATCAGCCCCAGCATTTT; clone_size: few; v_call: TRBV28; j_call: TRBJ1-5; d_call: TRBD1
cdr3_aa: CASSSGLANTGELFF; cdr3_nt: TGTGCCAGCAGTTCGGGACTAGCGAACACCGGGGAGCTGTTTTTT; clone_size: -; v_call: TRBV5-5; j_call: TRBJ2-2; d_call: TRBD2
cdr3_aa: CASIEGTGGNSPLHF; cdr3_nt: TGTGCCAGCATCGAGGGAACAGGGGGGAATTCACCCCTCCACTTT; clone_size: -; v_call: TRBV7-9; j_call: TRBJ1-6; d_call: TRBD1
cdr3_aa: CASSLDLDRGGDEQYF; cdr3_nt: TGTGCCAGCAGCTTGGATCTCGACAGGGGAGGGGACGAGCAGTACTTC; clone_size: -; v_call: TRBV5-6; j_call: TRBJ2-7; d_call: -
cdr3_aa: CASSEEGSPNYGYTF; cdr3_nt: TGTGCCAGCAGTGAAGAGGGGTCTCCTAACTATGGCTACACCTTC; clone_size: -; v_call: TRBV2; j_call: TRBJ1-2; d_call: -
cdr3_aa: CASSYWWGDQETQYF; cdr3_nt: TGTGCCAGCAGTTACTGGTGGGGGGACCAAGAGACCCAGTACTTC; clone_size: -; v_call: TRBV6-2/TRBV6-3; j_call: TRBJ2-5; d_call: -
cdr3_aa: CASSPFRLAGMGEQFF; cdr3_nt: TGTGCCAGCTCACCTTTCCGACTAGCGGGTATGGGTGAGCAGTTCTTC; clone_size: once; v_call: TRBV18; j_call: TRBJ2-1; d_call: TRBD2
cdr3_aa: CASSPFGTGKNEQFF; cdr3_nt: TGTGCCAGCTCACCCTTCGGGACAGGGAAGAATGAGCAGTTCTTC; clone_size: many; v_call: TRBV18; j_call: TRBJ2-1; d_call: TRBD1
cdr3_aa: CASSTRRGANRGDGYTF; cdr3_nt: TGTGCCAGCAGCACCAGGAGAGGGGCCAATCGCGGGGATGGCTACACCTTC; clone_size: -; v_call: TRBV9; j_call: TRBJ1-2; d_call: -
cdr3_aa: CASSQGVGYGYTF; cdr3_nt: TGCGCCAGCAGCCAAGGGGTTGGCTATGGCTACACCTTC; clone_size: many; v_call: TRBV4-3; j_call: TRBJ1-2; d_call: -
cdr3_aa: CASSLASLNSANTEAFF; cdr3_nt: TGTGCCAGCAGCTTAGCTAGTCTGAATTCAGCGAACACTGAAGCTTTCTTT; clone_size: -; v_call: TRBV7-8; j_call: TRBJ1-1; d_call: -
cdr3_aa: CAWTSGPNEQFF; cdr3_nt: TGTGCCTGGACTAGCGGGCCCAATGAGCAGTTCTTC; clone_size: many; v_call: TRBV30; j_call: TRBJ2-1; d_call: TRBD2
cdr3_aa: CASSEPVAGGYNEQFF; cdr3_nt: TGTGCCAGCAGTGAACCGGTGGCGGGTGGGTACAATGAGCAGTTCTTC; clone_size: many; v_call: TRBV25-1; j_call: TRBJ2-1; d_call: -
cdr3_aa: CASRPGPGVMETQYF; cdr3_nt: TGTGCCAGCAGGCCCGGACCGGGGGTTATGGAGACCCAGTACTTC; clone_size: many; v_call: TRBV2; j_call: TRBJ2-5; d_call: -
cdr3_aa: CASTDSKGGGITEAFF; cdr3_nt: TGTGCCAGCACCGATAGCAAGGGCGGGGGGATCACTGAAGCTTTCTTT; clone_size: many; v_call: TRBV12-3/TRBV12-4; j_call: TRBJ1-1; d_call: -
cdr3_aa: CATSKGANEKLFF; cdr3_nt: TGTGCCACCAGTAAGGGGGCTAATGAAAAACTGTTTTTT; clone_size: once; v_call: TRBV24-1; j_call: TRBJ1-4; d_call: -
cdr3_aa: CSVRTSGSVYTGELFF; cdr3_nt: TGCAGCGTGCGGACTAGCGGGAGCGTCTATACCGGGGAGCTGTTTTTT; clone_size: -; v_call: TRBV29-1; j_call: TRBJ2-2; d_call: TRBD2
cdr3_aa: CASSHIERGYNEQFF; cdr3_nt: TGTGCCAGCAGCCATATCGAGCGGGGCTACAATGAGCAGTTCTTC; clone_size: few; v_call: TRBV4-2; j_call: TRBJ2-1; d_call: TRBD2
cdr3_aa: CASSQPGTRSYNEQFF; cdr3_nt: TGCGCCAGCAGCCAGCCTGGGACTAGGTCCTACAATGAGCAGTTCTTC; clone_size: many; v_call: TRBV4-1; j_call: TRBJ2-1; d_call: TRBD2
cdr3_aa: CASSSGQAAREKLFF; cdr3_nt: TGTGCCAGCAGTTCCGGACAGGCCGCACGGGAAAAACTGTTTTTT; clone_size: many; v_call: TRBV28; j_call: TRBJ1-4; d_call: TRBD1
cdr3_aa: CASSLGVVETQYF; cdr3_nt: TGTGCCAGCAGCTTAGGTGTTGTAGAGACCCAGTACTTC; clone_size: many; v_call: TRBV7-2; j_call: TRBJ2-5; d_call: -
cdr3_aa: CVSGGPNTGELFF; cdr3_nt: TGTGTAAGCGGGGGGCCGAACACCGGGGAGCTGTTTTTT; clone_size: -; v_call: TRBV3-1; j_call: TRBJ2-2; d_call: TRBD2
cdr3_aa: CASSRQGLRTDTQYF; cdr3_nt: TGTGCCAGTTCTCGACAGGGATTACGCACAGATACGCAGTATTTT; clone_size: -; v_call: TRBV19; j_call: TRBJ2-3; d_call: TRBD1
cdr3_aa: CASNQKWSMNTEAFF; cdr3_nt: TGTGCCAGCAACCAAAAATGGAGCATGAACACTGAGGCTTTCTTT; clone_size: -; v_call: TRBV6-1; j_call: TRBJ1-1; d_call: -
cdr3_aa: CASSLPTSGVSTDTQYF; cdr3_nt: TGTGCCAGCAGCTTACCGACTAGCGGGGTAAGCACAGATACGCAGTATTTT; clone_size: once; v_call: TRBV5-4; j_call: TRBJ2-3; d_call: TRBD2
cdr3_aa: CASSQGHLAGRTDTQYF; cdr3_nt: TGCGCCAGCAGCCAAGGCCACTTAGCGGGACGCACAGATACGCAGTATTTT; clone_size: -; v_call: TRBV4-1; j_call: TRBJ2-3; d_call: TRBD2
cdr3_aa: CAISETSGRAFADTQYF; cdr3_nt: TGTGCCATCAGTGAAACTAGCGGGAGGGCCTTCGCAGATACGCAGTATTTT; clone_size: many; v_call: TRBV10-3; j_call: TRBJ2-3; d_call: TRBD2
cdr3_aa: CASQRAAFYEQYF; cdr3_nt: TGTGCCAGTCAACGGGCAGCTTTTTACGAGCAGTACTTC; clone_size: many; v_call: TRBV2; j_call: TRBJ2-7; d_call: -
cdr3_aa: CSGIGTSGMFEQYF; cdr3_nt: TGCAGTGGGATCGGGACTAGCGGGATGTTCGAGCAGTACTTC; clone_size: many; v_call: TRBV20-1; j_call: TRBJ2-7; d_call: TRBD2
cdr3_aa: CASTPSGGPETQYF; cdr3_nt: TGTGCCAGCACCCCTTCAGGGGGTCCAGAGACCCAGTACTTC; clone_size: -; v_call: TRBV28; j_call: TRBJ2-5; d_call: TRBD1
cdr3_aa: CASSFGPGLPRTDTQYF; cdr3_nt: TGTGCCAGCAGCTTCGGTCCGGGACTTCCCCGCACAGATACGCAGTATTTT; clone_size: many; v_call: TRBV7-9; j_call: TRBJ2-3; d_call: -
cdr3_aa: CASSQAGRGEPQHF; cdr3_nt: TGTGCCAGCAGCCAGGCAGGCCGGGGGGAGCCCCAGCATTTT; clone_size: few; v_call: TRBV5-6; j_call: TRBJ1-5; d_call: -
cdr3_aa: CAWSVFGTPRADTQYF; cdr3_nt: TGTGCCTGGAGTGTCTTCGGGACTCCGAGGGCAGATACGCAGTATTTT; clone_size: -; v_call: TRBV30; j_call: TRBJ2-3; d_call: -
cdr3_aa: CASSFSGGRYRVTYNEQFF; cdr3_nt: TGTGCCAGCAGTTTTTCCGGCGGTAGGTATAGGGTAACCTACAATGAGCAGTTCTTC; clone_size: many; v_call: TRBV12-3/TRBV12-4; j_call: TRBJ2-1; d_call: -
cdr3_aa: CASSREVGEQFF; cdr3_nt: TGTGCCAGCAGTCGGGAGGTTGGAGAGCAGTTCTTC; clone_size: -; v_call: TRBV11-3; j_call: TRBJ2-1; d_call: TRBD2
cdr3_aa: CASTKGGSEQYF; cdr3_nt: TGTGCCAGCACTAAAGGTGGATCCGAGCAGTACTTC; clone_size: many; v_call: TRBV2; j_call: TRBJ2-7; d_call: -
cdr3_aa: CASSQPAGGKYNEQFF; cdr3_nt: TGTGCCAGCAGCCAACCAGCGGGAGGAAAGTACAATGAGCAGTTCTTC; clone_size: -; v_call: TRBV11-2; j_call: TRBJ2-1; d_call: TRBD2
cdr3_aa: CASSLELADTDTQYF; cdr3_nt: TGTGCCAGCAGCTTAGAGCTAGCGGACACAGATACGCAGTATTTT; clone_size: -; v_call: TRBV7-2; j_call: TRBJ2-3; d_call: TRBD2
cdr3_aa: CAWASGNSYEQYF; cdr3_nt: TGTGCCTGGGCTAGCGGGAACTCCTACGAGCAGTACTTC; clone_size: many; v_call: TRBV30; j_call: TRBJ2-7; d_call: TRBD2
cdr3_aa: CASSEVMLKYEQYF; cdr3_nt: TGTGCCAGCAGTGAAGTCATGCTGAAGTACGAGCAGTACTTC; clone_size: many; v_call: TRBV2; j_call: TRBJ2-7; d_call: -
cdr3_aa: CSARGASGSLIQYF; cdr3_nt: TGCAGTGCTAGAGGAGCTAGCGGGAGCCTCATTCAGTACTTC; clone_size: -; v_call: TRBV20-1; j_call: TRBJ2-4; d_call: TRBD2
cdr3_aa: CAGSPSGTSGADTQYF; cdr3_nt: TGTGCCGGCTCACCTTCCGGGACTAGCGGAGCAGATACGCAGTATTTT; clone_size: -; v_call: TRBV18; j_call: TRBJ2-3; d_call: TRBD2
cdr3_aa: CASSLFRSGRDLAKNIQYF; cdr3_nt: TGTGCCAGCAGCTTATTTCGTAGCGGGAGGGATCTGGCCAAAAACATTCAGTACTTC; clone_size: many; v_call: TRBV7-9; j_call: TRBJ2-4; d_call: TRBD2
cdr3_aa: CASSRVVLRETQYF; cdr3_nt: TGTGCCAGCAGTCGAGTGGTTCTGAGGGAGACCCAGTACTTC; clone_size: many; v_call: TRBV7-2; j_call: TRBJ2-5; d_call: -
cdr3_aa: CASSSRGQGTYTF; cdr3_nt: TGTGCCAGCAGCTCGCGTGGACAGGGGACCTACACCTTC; clone_size: many; v_call: TRBV13; j_call: TRBJ1-2; d_call: TRBD1
cdr3_aa: CASSVTPGANVLTF; cdr3_nt: TGTGCCAGCAGTGTAACCCCTGGGGCCAACGTCCTGACTTTC; clone_size: -; v_call: TRBV2; j_call: TRBJ2-6; d_call: -
cdr3_aa: CASSMRVRTSVQETQCF; cdr3_nt: TGTGCCAGTAGTATGAGGGTCCGGACTAGCGTTCAAGAGACCCAGTGCTTC; clone_size: -; v_call: TRBV19; j_call: TRBJ2-5; d_call: TRBD2